This passage covers 4 T cell receptor beta chains from one sample sequenced in a study of T cell responses to AZD1222 COVID-19 vaccine. Some clones are missing from TCRdb's copy, which holds only in-frame ones; the method was immunoSEQ multiplex PCR. The sample includes approximately 180,000 clones, approximately 92% of them seen just once. The material sequenced was peripheral blood, taken 28 days after the second dose of the MenACWY control vaccine. These receptors originate from an adult who received the MenACWY meningococcal vaccine as a control.

V and J are TRBV27 and TRBJ1-2; weak D call: TRBD1 (6 bases). Germline assignment: CDR1 MNHEY and CDR2 SMNVEV (reference sequence). V was clipped by 6 bases and J by 4 bases, with 15 bases between them. The CDR3 spans 14 residues. CDR3 nucleotide sequence: TGTGCCAGCAGAACTTCGGACAGCAGCTATGGCTACACCTTC. This gives the protein CASRTSDSSYGYTF.

The CDR3 here is CASSLDLAESYNEQFF. Written as DNA, the CDR3 is TGTGCCAGCAGCTTGGATCTAGCGGAGTCCTACAATGAGCAGTTCTTC. This rearrangement joins TRBV5-4 to TRBJ2-1, with 7 positions matching TRBD2. CDR1 SGHNT and CDR2 YYREEE come from the germline V gene (reference sequence). This CDR3 region has 16 residues. The junction had 4 bases not matched to a gene; V was cut back by 0 bases and J by 1 base.

This clone was detected a few times. This rearrangement joins TRBV9 to TRBJ1-1; D unresolved. The V and J ends lost 0 bases and 1 base respectively, with 10 bases between them. Looked up from germline, CDR1 is SGDLS and CDR2 is YYNGEE. The CDR3 is 15 residues long. CDR3 nucleotides: TGTGCCAGCAGCGTAGCAATAACGGAGAACACTGAAGCTTTCTTT. Protein sequence: CASSVAITENTEAFF.

This clone was detected only a few times. The chain has TRBV9 and TRBJ2-5, with D unclear. This CDR3 comprises 11 residues. The V end lost 0 bases, the J end lost 5 bases, and 2 bases lay between the germline ends. Germline CDR1 reads SGDLS; CDR2 reads YYNGEE. The CDR3 spells CASSVEETQYF. Here the CDR3 DNA reads TGTGCCAGCAGCGTAGAGGAGACCCAGTACTTC.